The 2 T cell receptor beta chains presented below share a single source sample, sequenced in a study of shared clonotypes between healthy human individuals. Naive CD8 cells lacked CD45RO, underwent positive selection for CCR7 and left out terminally differentiated effector memory CD45RA+ cells. The assay was immunoSEQ multiplex PCR, and TCRdb's table has in-frame clones only and misses some. The sample has approximately 840,000 clones; approximately 97% are singletons. The specimen was naive CD8+ T cells sorted from blood. These receptors all stem from a man younger than 40 in good health.

The chain links TRBV7-3 to TRBJ1-1; TRBD1 is a possible D gene (5 bases). The CDR3 is 13 residues long. Germline CDR1 and CDR2: SGHTA and FQGTGA. V lost 6 bases and J 0 bases, leaving 8 bases between the germline ends. Here the CDR3 reads CASRGPMNTEAFF. The CDR3 DNA follows: TGTGCCAGCAGGGGACCCATGAACACTGAAGCTTTCTTT.

The CDR3 here is CASRNGGRGYLEAFF. CDR3 coding DNA: TGTGCCAGCAGGAATGGAGGCAGGGGGTACCTTGAAGCTTTCTTT. This chain connects TRBV2 to TRBJ1-1; 7 bases line up with TRBD1. J was trimmed by 7 bases and V by 6 bases; bases with no gene match: 14. Germline CDR1 SNHLY, CDR2 FYNNEI. CDR3 size: 15 residues.